This T cell receptor beta chain was identified in a study of blood T cell repertoires in COVID-19. Looking at the study overall: Some COVID-19 samples were acute and others convalescent; all came from the United States, Italy and Spain.

Enrollees, about 18 to 100 years old, lived in 24 US areas. In the source study's methods: Amplifying reference gene primers gave estimates of nucleated cell counts. Only in-frame clones appear in the TCRdb table, and some are missing; sequencing was by immunoSEQ multiplex PCR. D and trimming were read from the DNA, whereas the V and J calls and clone size are those reported in that table. Of 210,000 or so clones detected, roughly 79% appear once; the ten largest clones hold approximately 9%. This TCR came from a woman aged 50 to 60 with acute COVID-19. The specimen sequenced was PBMCs or T cells enriched from blood (not recorded which).

In DNA, the CDR3 is TGTGCCAGCAGCTTTGGTTTACACTCCGCGGACAGCTCCTACGAGCAGTACTTC. This codes for CASSFGLHSADSSYEQYF. This sequence joins TRBV7-2 and TRBJ2-7; TRBD1 might be the D (6 bases). Germline V gene data show CDR1 as SGHTA and CDR2 as FQGNSA. Trimming removed 3 bases at V and 0 bases at J, with 21 bases between. CDR3 size: 18 residues.